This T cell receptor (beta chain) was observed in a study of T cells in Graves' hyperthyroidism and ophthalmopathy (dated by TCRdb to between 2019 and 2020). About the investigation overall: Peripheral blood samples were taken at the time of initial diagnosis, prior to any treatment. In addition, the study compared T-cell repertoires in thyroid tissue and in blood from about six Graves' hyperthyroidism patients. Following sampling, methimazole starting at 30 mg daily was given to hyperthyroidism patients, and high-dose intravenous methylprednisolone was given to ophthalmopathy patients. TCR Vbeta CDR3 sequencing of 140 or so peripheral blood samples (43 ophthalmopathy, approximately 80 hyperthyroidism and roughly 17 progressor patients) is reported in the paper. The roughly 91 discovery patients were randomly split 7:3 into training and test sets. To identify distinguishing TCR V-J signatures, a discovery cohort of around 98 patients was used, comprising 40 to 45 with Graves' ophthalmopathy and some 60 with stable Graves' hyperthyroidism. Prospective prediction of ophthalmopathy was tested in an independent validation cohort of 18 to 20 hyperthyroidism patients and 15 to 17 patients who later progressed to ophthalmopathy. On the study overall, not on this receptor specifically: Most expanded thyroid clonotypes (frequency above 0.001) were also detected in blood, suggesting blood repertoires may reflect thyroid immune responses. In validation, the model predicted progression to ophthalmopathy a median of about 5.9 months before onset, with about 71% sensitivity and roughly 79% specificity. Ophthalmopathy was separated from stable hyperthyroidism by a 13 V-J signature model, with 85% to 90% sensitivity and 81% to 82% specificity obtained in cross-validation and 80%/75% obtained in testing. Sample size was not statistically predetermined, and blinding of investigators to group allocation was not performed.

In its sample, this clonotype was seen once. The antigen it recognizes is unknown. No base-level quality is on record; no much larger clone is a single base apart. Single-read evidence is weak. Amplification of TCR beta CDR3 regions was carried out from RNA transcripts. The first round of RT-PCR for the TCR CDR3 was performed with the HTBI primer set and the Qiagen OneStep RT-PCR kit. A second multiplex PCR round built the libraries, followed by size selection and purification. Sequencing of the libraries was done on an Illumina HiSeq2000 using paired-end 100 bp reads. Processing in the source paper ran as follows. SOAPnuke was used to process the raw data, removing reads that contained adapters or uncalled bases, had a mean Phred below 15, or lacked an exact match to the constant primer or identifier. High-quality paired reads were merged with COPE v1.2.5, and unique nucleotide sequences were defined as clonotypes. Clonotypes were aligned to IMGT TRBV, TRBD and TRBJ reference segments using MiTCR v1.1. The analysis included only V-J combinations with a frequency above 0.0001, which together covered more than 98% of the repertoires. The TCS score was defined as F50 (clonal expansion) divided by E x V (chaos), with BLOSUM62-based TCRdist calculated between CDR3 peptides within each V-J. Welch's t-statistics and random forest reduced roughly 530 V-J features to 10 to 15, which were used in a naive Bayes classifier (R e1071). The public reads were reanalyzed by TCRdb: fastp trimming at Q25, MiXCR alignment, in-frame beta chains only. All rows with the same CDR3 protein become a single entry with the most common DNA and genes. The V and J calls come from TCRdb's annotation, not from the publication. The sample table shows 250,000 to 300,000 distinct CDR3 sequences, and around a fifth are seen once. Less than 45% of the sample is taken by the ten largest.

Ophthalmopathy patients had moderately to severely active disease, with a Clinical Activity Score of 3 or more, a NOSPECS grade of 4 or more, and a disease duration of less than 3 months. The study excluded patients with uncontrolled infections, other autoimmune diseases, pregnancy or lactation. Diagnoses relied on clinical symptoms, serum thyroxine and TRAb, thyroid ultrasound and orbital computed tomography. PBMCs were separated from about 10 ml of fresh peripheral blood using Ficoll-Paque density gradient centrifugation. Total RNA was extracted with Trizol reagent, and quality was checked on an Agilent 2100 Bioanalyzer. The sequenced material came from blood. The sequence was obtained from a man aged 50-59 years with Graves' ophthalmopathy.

DNA sequence: TGTGCCAGCAGTGTGCGCCAGGACCTAACGGTAACCTACGAGCAGTACTTC. Its coded protein is CASSVRQDLTVTYEQYF. Recombination linked TRBV2 to TRBJ2-7; the D gene remains uncertain. CDR1 and CDR2 were assigned from the germline V gene as SNHLY and FYNNEI. From the cysteine through the phenylalanine, the CDR3 covers 17 amino acids. The sequence is cut down to CDR3 DNA, 51 bases in frame from base 1. V is clipped by 4 bases and J by 2 bases, and the sequence between their germline boundaries is 21 bases long.